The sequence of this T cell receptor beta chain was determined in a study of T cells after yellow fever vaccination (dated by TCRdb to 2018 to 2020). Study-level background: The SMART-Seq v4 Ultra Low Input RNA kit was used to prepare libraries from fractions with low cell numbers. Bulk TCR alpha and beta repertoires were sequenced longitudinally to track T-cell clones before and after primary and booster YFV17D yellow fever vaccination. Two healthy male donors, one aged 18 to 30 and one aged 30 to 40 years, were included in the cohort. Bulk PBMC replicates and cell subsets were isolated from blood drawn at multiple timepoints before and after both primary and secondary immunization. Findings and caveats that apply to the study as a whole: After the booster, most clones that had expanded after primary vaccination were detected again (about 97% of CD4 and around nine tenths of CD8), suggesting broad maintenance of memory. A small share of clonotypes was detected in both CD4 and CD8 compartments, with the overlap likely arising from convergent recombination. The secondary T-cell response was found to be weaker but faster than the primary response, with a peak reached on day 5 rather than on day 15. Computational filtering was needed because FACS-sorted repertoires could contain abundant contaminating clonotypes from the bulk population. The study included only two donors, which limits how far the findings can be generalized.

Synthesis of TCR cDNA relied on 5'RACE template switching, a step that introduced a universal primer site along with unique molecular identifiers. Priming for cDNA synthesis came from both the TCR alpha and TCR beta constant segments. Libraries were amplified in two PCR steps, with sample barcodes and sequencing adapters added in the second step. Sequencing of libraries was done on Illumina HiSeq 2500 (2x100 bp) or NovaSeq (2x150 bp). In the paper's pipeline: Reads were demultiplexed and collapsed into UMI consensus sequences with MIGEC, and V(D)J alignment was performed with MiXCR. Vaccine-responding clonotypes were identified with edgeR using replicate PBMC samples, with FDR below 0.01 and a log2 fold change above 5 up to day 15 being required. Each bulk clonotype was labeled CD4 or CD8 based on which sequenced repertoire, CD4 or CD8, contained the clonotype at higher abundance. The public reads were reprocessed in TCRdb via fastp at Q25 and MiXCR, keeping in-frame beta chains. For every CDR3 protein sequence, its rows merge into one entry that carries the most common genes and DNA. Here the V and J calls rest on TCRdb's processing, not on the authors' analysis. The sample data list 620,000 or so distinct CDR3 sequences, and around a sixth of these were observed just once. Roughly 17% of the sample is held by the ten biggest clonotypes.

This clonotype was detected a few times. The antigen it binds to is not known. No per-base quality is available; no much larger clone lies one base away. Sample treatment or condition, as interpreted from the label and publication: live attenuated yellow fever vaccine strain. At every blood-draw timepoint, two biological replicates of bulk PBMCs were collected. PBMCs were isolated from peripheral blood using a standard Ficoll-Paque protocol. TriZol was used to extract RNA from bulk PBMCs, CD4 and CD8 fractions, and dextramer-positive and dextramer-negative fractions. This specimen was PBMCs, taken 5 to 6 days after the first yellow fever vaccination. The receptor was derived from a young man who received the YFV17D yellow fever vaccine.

The CDR3 sequence is CASSRAGTSGETQYF. The nucleotide sequence reads TGTGCCAGCAGTAGAGCCGGGACTAGCGGCGAGACCCAGTACTTC. This receptor chain uses TRBV7-3 and TRBJ2-5; TRBD2 lines up with 11 middle nucleotides. Trimming removed 6 bases from V and 5 bases from J; the gene matches leave 8 bases unexplained. The germline V gene encodes CDR1 SGHTA and CDR2 FQGTGA. The cysteine opens and the phenylalanine closes a CDR3 of 15 amino acids. Just CDR3 DNA is preserved here, 45 bases in frame from base 1.